The next 11 T cell receptor beta chains were all read from a single sample in a study of T cells in Graves' hyperthyroidism and ophthalmopathy. Amplification yielded TCR beta CDR3 regions, with RNA transcripts as the source. When the TCR CDR3 underwent first-round RT-PCR, the HTBI primer set was used. MiXCR, run by TCRdb on the multiplex PCR reads, gives a single entry per CDR3 protein. The sample yields fewer than 500,000 distinct CDR3 sequences, about 14% seen once. The material sequenced was blood. The receptor source for this set is a man aged 30 to 39 with Graves' hyperthyroidism that later progressed to Graves' ophthalmopathy.

This chain uses TRBV9 with TRBJ1-2; D is undetermined. Trimming left V 0 bases short and J 9 bases short, with 21 bases between. In germline, CDR1 is SGDLS, CDR2 YYNGEE. The CDR3 runs 16 residues. CDR3 loop: CASSVGGGAGSGSYTF. CDR3 DNA sequence: TGTGCCAGCAGCGTAGGCGGCGGAGCGGGATCTGGTAGCTACACCTTC.

Note on this clonotype: An end of the junction does not agree with germline; a read error may underlie this. The chain joins TRBV7-9 to TRBJ1-1; D may be TRBD1 (5 bases). CDR1 is SEHNR, CDR2 FQNEAQ, per germline (reference sequence). The CDR3 consists of 18 residues. CDR3 coding DNA: TGTGCCAGCAGCTTAGCTGGGTCATGGGCCAGGCGAGACAGTGAAGATTTCTTT. This translates into CASSLAGSWARRDSEDFF.

On this clonotype itself: A much larger clone is a single base away; this may be a read error. The rearrangement links TRBV3-1 to TRBJ1-1; perhaps TRBD1 as D (6 bases). Germline-derived CDR1 and CDR2 are LGHDT and YNNKEL (reference sequence). This CDR3 has 14 residues. The ends were cut back, 6 bases at V and 6 bases at J, with 17 bases in the middle. DNA for the CDR3: TGTGCCAGCAGTCGACAGGAGCTTAACGCTGAAGCTTTCTTT. Residues: CASSRQELNAEAFF.

This CDR3 reads CAISEVAGGTDTQYF. CDR3 DNA: TGTGCCATCAGTGAGGTAGCGGGGGGCACAGATACGCAGTATTTT. The genes are TRBV10-3 and TRBJ2-3; 9 nucleotides align to TRBD2. CDR1 ENHRY and CDR2 SYGVKD come from the germline V gene. The trim removed 2 bases at V and 1 base at J, leaving 1 base unmatched. There are 15 residues in the CDR3.

This clonotype was counted ten times or more. The genes are TRBV6-2 or TRBV6-3 and TRBJ2-1, with TRBD2 identical over 8 bases. After removal of 5 bases from V and 5 bases from J, the junction contained 17 bases not matched to a gene. This CDR3 has 18 residues. Germline CDR1 reads MNHEY; CDR2 reads SVGEGT. The CDR3 sequence: CASSPPFSGAPRHNEQFF. DNA of the CDR3: TGTGCCAGCAGTCCCCCATTTAGCGGGGCCCCTAGGCACAATGAGCAGTTCTTC.

This clonotype was counted many times. The rearrangement links TRBV12-3 or TRBV12-4 to TRBJ1-1, with D possibly being TRBD1 (6 bases). Trimming took 0 bases from V and 1 from J, leaving 6 bases between them. The CDR3 is 14 residues long. In DNA form, the CDR3 reads TGTGCCAGCAGTTTAGCAGGGGGGAACACTGAAGCTTTCTTT. It specifies CASSLAGGNTEAFF.

The table lists this clonotype with many counts. This chain links TRBV10-3 with TRBJ1-1; D is undetermined. V was clipped by 4 bases and J by 0 bases, with 12 bases between them. Germline loops: CDR1 ENHRY, CDR2 SYGVKD. The CDR3 extends over 15 amino acids. CDR3 DNA sequence: TGTGCCATCAGTGGACGGTCTACCATGAACACTGAAGCTTTCTTT. Translated, it gives CAISGRSTMNTEAFF.

This clonotype was detected a few times. The V call is TRBV25-1, the J call TRBJ1-2; TRBD1 matches at 10 bases. The CDR3 runs to 17 residues. V dropped 7 bases and J dropped 4; count of bases not matched to a gene: 15. CDR1 and CDR2 (germline): MGHDK, SYGVNS. CDR3 amino acids: CASNGFAGTGDRYGYTF. CDR3 in DNA: TGTGCCAGCAATGGGTTCGCGGGGACAGGGGACCGCTATGGCTACACCTTC.

This clonotype has a count of ten or more. This chain uses TRBV28 with TRBJ2-7, with 7 bases lining up with TRBD2. The J segment lost 3 bases and the V segment lost 10 bases, leaving 6 bases of the junction unmatched. From germline, CDR1 is MDHEN and CDR2 SYDVKM. The CDR3 length is 12 residues. In nucleotides, the CDR3 is TGTGCCACCAGAGCGGGGTTCTACGAGCAGTACTTC. Residues: CATRAGFYEQYF.

This rearrangement joins TRBV20-1 to TRBJ1-1; no reliable D call. The CDR3 runs to 12 residues. From germline, CDR1 is DFQATT and CDR2 SNEGSKA (reference sequence). V lost 5 bases and J lost 1, with 8 bases in between. CDR3 loop: CSAATGNTEAFF. The CDR3 coding sequence is TGCAGTGCTGCGACGGGGAACACTGAAGCTTTCTTT.

CDR3 sequence reads: CATSKRQGDNEQFF. The CDR3, as DNA: TGTGCCACCAGCAAGCGACAGGGGGATAATGAGCAGTTCTTC. The V call is TRBV15, the J call TRBJ2-1, with TRBD1 matching over 9 bases. This CDR3 comprises 14 residues. V shed 4 bases and J 7 bases; nucleotides not matched to a gene: 5. Germline V gene lookup returns CDR1 LNHNV and CDR2 YYDKDF (reference sequence).